Given below is one T cell receptor beta chain in context. Its matching antigen is unknown. One end of the junction is discordant with germline, which a read error may explain. The sample originates from a study of a mutant IDH1 vaccine in newly diagnosed glioma. The time point denotes: week 23, last vaccination. Topical imiquimod accompanied each vaccine dose, which consisted of 300 ug of mutant IDH1 20-mer peptide. The repertoire was sequenced with immunoSEQ multiplex PCR; TCRdb's copy has only in-frame clones and lacks some. The table has approximately 50,000 clones, around 87% seen once. The CDR3 has 14 residues. From germline, CDR1 is SSHAT and CDR2 FNYEAQ (reference sequence).

The sample consisted of PBMCs, taken from a glioma patient whose treatment included an IDH1 peptide vaccine. This chain connects TRBV7-7 to TRBJ2-2, with a weak D call TRBD2 (6 bases). The source of this sequence is a man in his forties with glioma. The CDR3 DNA reads TGTGCTAGCAGCTTGGGCCCGGGAGACGGGGAGCTGTTTTTT. Its protein product is CASSLGPGDGELFF. Filled out from reference TRBV7-7 and TRBJ2-2, the complete variable domain reads GAGVSQSPRYKVTKRGQDVTLRCDPISSHATLYWYQQALGQGPEFLTYFNYEAQPDKSGLPSDRFSAERPEGSISTLTIQRTEQRDSAMYRCASSLGPGDGELFFGEGSRLTVL.